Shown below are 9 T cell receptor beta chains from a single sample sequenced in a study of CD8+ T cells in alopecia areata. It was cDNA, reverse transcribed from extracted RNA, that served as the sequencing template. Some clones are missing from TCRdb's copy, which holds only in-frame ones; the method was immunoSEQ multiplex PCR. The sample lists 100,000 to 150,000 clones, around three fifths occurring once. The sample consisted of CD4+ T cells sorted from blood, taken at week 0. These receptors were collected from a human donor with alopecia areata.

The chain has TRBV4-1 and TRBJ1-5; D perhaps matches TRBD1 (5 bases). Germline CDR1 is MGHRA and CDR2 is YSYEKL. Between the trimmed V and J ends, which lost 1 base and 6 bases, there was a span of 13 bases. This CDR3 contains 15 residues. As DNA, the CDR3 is TGCGCCAGCAGCCAAGGACAGTTTGGCGCTCAGCCCCAGCATTTT. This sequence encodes CASSQGQFGAQPQHF.

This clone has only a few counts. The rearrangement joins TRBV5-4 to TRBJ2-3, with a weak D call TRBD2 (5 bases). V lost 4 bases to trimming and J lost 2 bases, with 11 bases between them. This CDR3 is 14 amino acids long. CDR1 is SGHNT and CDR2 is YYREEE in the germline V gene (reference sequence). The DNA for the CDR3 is TGTGCCAGCAGCCCCGGACTTATCACAGATACGCAGTATTTT. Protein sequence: CASSPGLITDTQYF.

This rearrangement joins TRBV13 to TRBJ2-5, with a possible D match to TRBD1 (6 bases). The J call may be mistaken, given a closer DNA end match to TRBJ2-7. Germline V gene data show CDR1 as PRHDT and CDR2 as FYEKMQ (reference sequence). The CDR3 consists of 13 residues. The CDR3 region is CASKTQGSHEQYF. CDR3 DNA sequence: TGTGCCAGCAAAACCCAGGGGTCCCACGAGCAGTACTTC.

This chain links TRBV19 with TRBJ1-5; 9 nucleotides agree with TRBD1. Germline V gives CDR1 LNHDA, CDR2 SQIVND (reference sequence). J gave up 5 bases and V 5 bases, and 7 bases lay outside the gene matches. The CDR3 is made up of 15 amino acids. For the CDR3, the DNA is TGTGCCAGTAGTGGCGGACAGGGGAAGTATCAGCCCCAGCATTTT. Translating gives CASSGGQGKYQPQHF.

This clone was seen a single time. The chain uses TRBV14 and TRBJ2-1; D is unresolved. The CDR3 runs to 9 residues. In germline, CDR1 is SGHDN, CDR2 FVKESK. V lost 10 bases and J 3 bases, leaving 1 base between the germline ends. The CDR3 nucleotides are TGTGCCAACTACAATGAGCAGTTCTTC. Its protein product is CANYNEQFF.

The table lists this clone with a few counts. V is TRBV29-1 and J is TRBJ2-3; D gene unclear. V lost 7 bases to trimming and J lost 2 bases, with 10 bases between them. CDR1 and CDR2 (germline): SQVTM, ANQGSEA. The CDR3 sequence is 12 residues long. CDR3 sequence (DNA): TGCAGCGGTTCCGGAAACACAGATACGCAGTATTTT. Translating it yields CSGSGNTDTQYF.

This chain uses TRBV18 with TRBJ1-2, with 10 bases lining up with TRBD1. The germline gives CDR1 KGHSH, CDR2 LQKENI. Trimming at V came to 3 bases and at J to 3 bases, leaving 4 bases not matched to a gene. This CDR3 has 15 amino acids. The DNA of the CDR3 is TGTGCCAGCTCACCGGGACAGGGGCTGGACTATGGCTACACCTTC. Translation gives CASSPGQGLDYGYTF.

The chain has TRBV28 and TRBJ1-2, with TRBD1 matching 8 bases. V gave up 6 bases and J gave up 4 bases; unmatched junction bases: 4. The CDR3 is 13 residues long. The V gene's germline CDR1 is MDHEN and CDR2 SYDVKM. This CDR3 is CASRAGGPYGYTF. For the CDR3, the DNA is TGTGCCAGCAGAGCAGGGGGCCCCTATGGCTACACCTTC.

The CDR3 loop is CASSLFSSTDTQYF. The CDR3 DNA reads as TGCGCCAGCAGCTTATTCTCGAGCACAGATACGCAGTATTTT. V gene TRBV5-1 combines with J gene TRBJ2-3, with D unclear. Germline-derived CDR1 and CDR2 are SGHRS and YFSETQ. The V end was cut by 2 bases, the J end by 0 bases, with 7 bases between. The CDR3 is made up of 14 amino acids.